Shown below are 18 T cell receptor beta chains from a single sample sequenced in a study of Graves' ophthalmopathy and Graves' hyperthyroidism. RNA served as the template for amplifying TCR beta CDR3 regions. In the first round, RT-PCR was carried out with HTBI primers, and a multiplex PCR formed the second round. TCRdb reprocessed the multiplex PCR reads with MiXCR, giving one entry per CDR3 protein. The sample consists of roughly 230,000 distinct CDR3 sequences, 20% to 25% of them appearing once. The sample comprised peripheral blood. The receptors originated from a woman in her fifties or sixties with Graves' ophthalmopathy.

Turning to this clonotype: A read error may explain this, as a much larger clone is one base away. V is TRBV7-8 and J is TRBJ1-2; TRBD1 matches 10 bases. This CDR3 contains 17 residues. Germline V lookup: CDR1 SGHVS, CDR2 FQNEAQ. CDR3 region: CVSSARTGGLRDYGYTF. The DNA for the CDR3 is TGTGTCAGCAGCGCTCGGACAGGGGGATTACGAGACTATGGCTACACCTTC.

The gene calls are TRBV14 and TRBJ2-7; D is unclear. V shed 4 bases and J shed 6 bases, with 16 bases lying between them. The CDR3 extends over 14 amino acids. Germline V gene sequence: CDR1 SGHDN, CDR2 FVKESK. The CDR3 DNA follows: TGTGCCAGCAGCCGGCGGCAAGGAATCGGCGAGCAGTACTTC. This codes for CASSRRQGIGEQYF.

This clonotype showed up many times. The chain uses TRBV28 and TRBJ1-1, with 9 bases that match TRBD1. The CDR3 runs 15 residues. The J segment lost 3 bases and the V segment lost 5 bases, leaving 7 bases of the junction unmatched. Germline CDR1 MDHEN, CDR2 SYDVKM. Written as DNA, the CDR3 is TGTGCCAGCAGTCGCTGGGACAGGGCGTACACTGAAGCTTTCTTT. Protein sequence: CASSRWDRAYTEAFF.

V is TRBV3-1 and J is TRBJ2-7, with 11 bases lining up with TRBD2. CDR1 and CDR2 (germline): LGHDT, YNNKEL (reference sequence). The CDR3 has 16 amino acids. Trimming at V came to 0 bases and at J to 4 bases, leaving 5 bases not matched to a gene. The CDR3 region is CASSQDRTSGRYEQYF. The DNA for the CDR3 is TGTGCCAGCAGCCAAGATCGAACTAGCGGGAGATACGAGCAGTACTTC.

This clonotype was observed at least ten times. This rearrangement joins TRBV7-8 to TRBJ1-5; tentatively, D is TRBD1 (5 bases). The CDR3 is 18 amino acids. Deletions cut 0 bases from V and 4 bases from J, with 19 bases between. Germline V lookup: CDR1 SGHVS, CDR2 FQNEAQ. CDR3 region: CASSLALGDRLLNQPQHF. Written as DNA, the CDR3 is TGTGCCAGCAGCTTAGCGTTGGGGGACCGACTCCTTAATCAGCCCCAGCATTTT.

The chain links TRBV24-1 to TRBJ2-5, with 12 bases fitting TRBD1. This CDR3 spans 16 amino acids. Trimming cost V 3 bases and J 5 bases; bases outside gene matches: 6. CDR1 is KGHDR, CDR2 SFDVKD, per germline. Here the CDR3 DNA reads TGTGCCACCAGTGATCCGGGACAGGGGGCTGAGGAGACCCAGTACTTC. This encodes CATSDPGQGAEETQYF.

This clonotype has ten or more counts. This rearrangement joins TRBV20-1 to TRBJ2-7; D possibly corresponds to TRBD1 (6 bases). Germline CDR1 reads DFQATT; CDR2 reads SNEGSKA (reference sequence). Between the trimmed V and J ends, which lost 4 bases and 6 bases, there was a span of 22 bases. The CDR3 is made up of 15 amino acids. The CDR3 sequence: CSAMEAGTLQGEQYF. CDR3 in DNA: TGCAGTGCTATGGAGGCCGGGACCCTACAGGGCGAGCAGTACTTC.

V gene TRBV12-3 or TRBV12-4 combines with J gene TRBJ2-7, with 9 bases that match TRBD2. V lost 4 bases to trimming and J lost 2 bases; unmatched junction nucleotides: 9. CDR3 size: 16 residues. The CDR3 region is CASSSPRSSGTYEQYF. The DNA for the CDR3 is TGTGCCAGCAGTTCCCCCCGTTCTAGCGGGACCTACGAGCAGTACTTC.

There are many counts of this clonotype. The chain has TRBV5-1 and TRBJ2-2; tentative D call: TRBD2 (5 bases). The V gene's germline CDR1 is SGHRS and CDR2 YFSETQ. The CDR3 runs 16 residues. Trimming took off 2 bases at V and 2 bases at J, with 13 bases between the two ends. CDR3: CASSFGLPQNTGELFF. Written as DNA, the CDR3 is TGCGCCAGCAGCTTTGGACTCCCCCAAAACACCGGGGAGCTGTTTTTT.

V gene TRBV20-1 combines with J gene TRBJ2-7, with a tentative D call TRBD2 (8 bases). This CDR3 contains 15 residues. Germline CDR1 reads DFQATT; CDR2 reads SNEGSKA (reference sequence). Trimming removed 6 bases at V and 3 bases at J, with 21 bases between. CDR3 sequence reads: CSAHRSGGLVYEQYF. Here the CDR3 DNA reads TGCAGTGCCCACAGGTCAGGGGGACTAGTCTACGAGCAGTACTTC.

Ten or more counts support this clonotype. For the CDR3, the DNA is TGTGCCAGCAGTTCAAAAACAGGGGCCGCTTCACCCCTCCACTTT. This sequence encodes CASSSKTGAASPLHF. The genes are TRBV27 and TRBJ1-6, with 7 bases identical to TRBD1. This CDR3 contains 15 residues. The V segment lost 4 bases and the J segment 9 bases; nucleotides outside the gene matches: 9. CDR1 and CDR2 from the germline V gene are MNHEY and SMNVEV (reference sequence).

In its sample, this clonotype was seen many times. The V and J genes are TRBV6-5 and TRBJ2-7, with 9 positions matching TRBD1. This CDR3 region has 15 residues. After removal of 10 bases from V and 5 bases from J, the junction contained 15 bases not matched to a gene. Germline V lookup: CDR1 MNHEY, CDR2 SVGAGI. The CDR3 loop reads CATLHTGTGLDEQYF. The CDR3, as DNA: TGTGCCACGCTTCACACCGGGACAGGGCTCGACGAGCAGTACTTC.

This clonotype was seen repeatedly, ten times or more. V usage is TRBV5-1 and J usage is TRBJ1-3; D is unresolved. The germline V gene has CDR1 SGHRS and CDR2 YFSETQ. Trimming removed 4 bases at V and 0 bases at J, with 11 bases between. The CDR3 consists of 15 residues. Written as DNA, the CDR3 is TGCGCCAGCAGCGCCGACGGTTACTCTGGAAACACCATATATTTT. Its protein is CASSADGYSGNTIYF.

This clonotype was recorded many times. This chain links TRBV28 with TRBJ1-1; 7 bases agree with TRBD1. Trimming cost V 6 bases and J 4 bases; bases outside gene matches: 5. The CDR3 spans 13 residues. Germline-derived CDR1 and CDR2 are MDHEN and SYDVKM. Written as DNA, the CDR3 is TGTGCCAGCAGCTCCCAGGGGGGCACTGAAGCTTTCTTT. Translation: CASSSQGGTEAFF.

This clonotype has at least ten counts. The DNA for the CDR3 is TGTGCCAGCAGTGAAGGGGCGGGGACACAAGAGACCCAGTACTTC. Amino acid sequence: CASSEGAGTQETQYF. The V call is TRBV6-1, the J call TRBJ2-5; D assignment may be TRBD1 or TRBD2 (6 bases each). This CDR3 is built from 15 residues. Germline CDR1 MNHNS, CDR2 SASEGT. V was cut by 1 base and J by 2 bases, with 11 bases left in between.

At least ten counts were recorded for this clonotype. This sequence joins TRBV19 and TRBJ1-6; a weak D match, TRBD1 (5 bases). V was trimmed by 7 bases and J by 9 bases, leaving 22 bases between them. CDR3 length: 16 residues. Per germline, CDR1 LNHDA and CDR2 SQIVND (reference sequence). The CDR3 DNA follows: TGTGCCAGTATTCCTGGAGGGACCGCTACTTTTTCACCCCTCCACTTT. It codes for CASIPGGTATFSPLHF.

The table lists this clonotype with many counts. The rearrangement links TRBV5-1 to TRBJ2-2; no definite D call. This CDR3 is 13 amino acids long. Germline V CDR1 and CDR2: SGHRS, YFSETQ. V was clipped by 1 base and J by 3 bases, with 4 bases between them. CDR3 nucleotides: TGCGCCAGCAGCTTGCAGCACACCGGGGAGCTGTTTTTT. It is translated as CASSLQHTGELFF.

Many counts were recorded for this clonotype. This chain connects TRBV27 to TRBJ2-7; perhaps TRBD2 as D (6 bases). V lost 2 bases and J 3 bases, leaving 11 bases between the germline ends. Per germline, CDR1 MNHEY and CDR2 SMNVEV (reference sequence). The CDR3 is 14 residues long. The CDR3 region is CASSLSGRSYEQYF. CDR3 nucleotides: TGTGCCAGCAGTTTAAGCGGGCGAAGCTACGAGCAGTACTTC.